This entry is about one TCR beta chain. This specimen comes from a study of blood T cell repertoires in COVID-19. Study-wide background: Samples of COVID-19 (acute and convalescent) were obtained from the United States, Italy and Spain. T cells, B-cell-depleted T cells, or PBMCs provided the cDNA or gDNA that served as material.

CDR1 is MNHEY, CDR2 SVGAGI, per germline. J was trimmed by 10 bases and V by 5 bases; bases with no gene match: 9. This CDR3 contains 15 residues. As handled by the study authors: Amplification of reference gene primers was used by the study to estimate nucleated cell counts. Data came from immunoSEQ multiplex PCR; TCRdb stores just in-frame clones and leaves some out. The V and J calls and clone size are taken from that table; D and trimming were inferred from the DNA. The table has about 300,000 clones, around 87% seen once. The material sequenced was peripheral blood. The TCR comes from an older man with acute or convalescent COVID-19. This chain uses TRBV6-5 with TRBJ1-6; 9 positions match TRBD1. The CDR3 DNA is TGTGCCAGCAGTCCTAGGGACAGGGTGGGCTCACCCCTCCACTTT. Protein sequence: CASSPRDRVGSPLHF.